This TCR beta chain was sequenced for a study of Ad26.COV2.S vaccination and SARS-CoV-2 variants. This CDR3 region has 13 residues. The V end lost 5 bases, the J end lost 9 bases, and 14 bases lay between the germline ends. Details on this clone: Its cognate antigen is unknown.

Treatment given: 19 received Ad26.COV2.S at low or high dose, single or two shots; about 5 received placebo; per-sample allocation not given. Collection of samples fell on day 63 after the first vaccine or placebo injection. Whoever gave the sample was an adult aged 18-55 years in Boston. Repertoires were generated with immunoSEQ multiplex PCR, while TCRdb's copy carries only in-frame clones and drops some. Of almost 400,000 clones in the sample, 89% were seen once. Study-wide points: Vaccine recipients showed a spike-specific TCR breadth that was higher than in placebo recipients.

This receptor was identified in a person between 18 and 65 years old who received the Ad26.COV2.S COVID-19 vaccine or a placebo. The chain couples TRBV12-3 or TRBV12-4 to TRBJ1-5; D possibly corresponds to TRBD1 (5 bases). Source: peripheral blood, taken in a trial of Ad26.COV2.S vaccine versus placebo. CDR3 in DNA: TGTGCCAGCAGTAACGCGGAAAGGGGGCCCCAGCATTTT. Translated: CASSNAERGPQHF.